This T cell receptor beta chain was sequenced in a study of human T cells and chemical hapten exposure. J lost 3 bases, V lost 2 bases, and 3 bases had no gene match. The germline V gene has CDR1 DFQATT and CDR2 SNEGSKA (reference sequence). The CDR3 runs 14 residues. Stated time point: patch test 2, 6 weeks after DPC sensitization. Described treatment: therapeutic diphenylcyclopropenone sensitization with weekly scalp DPC. MiXCR, run by TCRdb on the RACE reads, gives a single entry per CDR3 protein. The sample yields over 40,000 distinct CDR3 sequences, 3% to 3.5% seen once. This clonotype was detected ten times or more.

This receptor was obtained from a man aged 40-50 years with alopecia areata. Some clones in this sample may be carry-over from other donors' samples. This sequence joins TRBV20-1 and TRBJ2-3; 9 nucleotides line up with TRBD2. Sample: whole blood, taken in connection with sensitization to the hapten diphenylcyclopropenone (DPC). The CDR3 protein is CSARISGSTDTQYF. The CDR3 DNA follows: TGCAGTGCTAGAATTAGCGGGAGTACAGATACGCAGTATTTT.